This TCR beta chain was obtained from a study of CD8+ T cells in alopecia areata. Collection of lesional scalp punch biopsies and peripheral blood was performed in alopecia areata patients. Isolated RNA was reverse transcribed into cDNA used as the sequencing template. Clones were read by immunoSEQ multiplex PCR, and TCRdb kept only the in-frame ones, dropping some. The sample lists about 110,000 clones, under 60% seen once, with 20% to 30% in the top ten. V lost 3 bases, J lost 0 bases, and 15 bases lay in between. Germline V lookup: CDR1 SGHTA, CDR2 FQGNSA. The CDR3 is 17 amino acids. The V call is TRBV7-2, the J call TRBJ2-1; unclear D gene. This receptor was identified in a human donor with alopecia areata. The material sequenced was NKG2D-low CD8+ T cells sorted from blood. The CDR3 protein is CASSFPPGQSSYNEQFF. In DNA form, the CDR3 reads TGTGCCAGCAGCTTTCCCCCGGGCCAAAGCTCCTACAATGAGCAGTTCTTC.